These 30 T cell receptor beta chains were all obtained from the same sample, sequenced in a study of tumor and adjacent non-tumor tissue in lung cancer. The library came from three nested PCR rounds adapted from ARM-PCR protocols. TCRdb redid the calling of the multiplex PCR reads with MiXCR, one entry per CDR3 protein. The sample holds approximately 44,000 distinct CDR3 sequences, 60% seen once. This sample's RNA came from whole unsorted tissue. The normal lung tissue was taken more than 3 cm from the tumor edge. What was sequenced was distant non-tumor lung tissue. The receptors were gathered from a man between 50 and 59 years old with non-small cell lung cancer.

This clonotype was counted a single time. The chain uses TRBV20-1 and TRBJ2-5, with a tentative D call TRBD2 (6 bases). The CDR3 extends over 13 amino acids. Deletions cut 4 bases from V and 5 bases from J, with 14 bases between. Germline V CDR1 and CDR2: DFQATT, SNEGSKA (reference sequence). CDR3 protein: CSANSGGLETQYF. The DNA for the CDR3 is TGCAGTGCTAACAGTGGGGGGTTGGAGACCCAGTACTTC.

With respect to this clonotype: At one boundary the junction diverges from the germline segment, which might be a read error. The rearrangement uses TRBV28 and TRBJ2-7, with 11 bases lining up with TRBD1. Germline CDR1 is MDHEN and CDR2 is SYDVKM. The CDR3 runs 14 residues. For the CDR3, the DNA is TGTGCCAGCAGTGGGGACAGGGGGACCTACGAGCGGTACTTC. Protein sequence: CASSGDRGTYERYF.

About this clonotype: A read error may produce the germline difference seen at one junction end. This chain links TRBV5-1 with TRBJ1-3; D is unresolved. CDR1 is SGHRS, CDR2 YFSETQ, per germline. The CDR3 is 14 residues long. The CDR3 sequence is CASSFAPGGNIIYF. Here the CDR3 DNA reads TGCGCCAGCAGCTTCGCTCCGGGCGGAAACATCATATATTTT.

As for this clonotype: The junction does not match germline at one end; this may be a read error. The chain links TRBV6-5 to TRBJ2-2; TRBD1 is a possible D gene (5 bases). The CDR3 is 17 residues long. Germline V CDR1 and CDR2: MNHEY, SVGAGI. The CDR3 here is CTSIGWGFLGRTGELFF. Written as DNA, the CDR3 is TGTACCAGCATAGGATGGGGATTTCTGGGGCGAACCGGGGAGCTGTTTTTT.

On this clonotype: A read error is possible here, since a much larger clone lies one base away. J is TRBJ2-3 and V is TRBV20-1, with no clear D. The CDR3 loop spans 12 amino acids. Germline assignment: CDR1 DFQATT and CDR2 SNEGSKA (reference sequence). The CDR3 nucleotides read TGCAGTGCTAGGGCCCCCCCCGATACGCATTATTTT. Its protein product is CSARAPPDTHYF.

This chain's CDR3 is CASSKRSSTGQFF. CDR3 coding DNA: TGTGCCAGCAGCAAACGCTCCTCAACAGGGCAGTTCTTC. The rearrangement joins TRBV21-1 to TRBJ2-1; TRBD1 was called by the table and not checked on the DNA. TRBV21-1 is flagged as a pseudogene. This CDR3 is 13 amino acids long.

V gene TRBV20-1 combines with J gene TRBJ2-3, with 16 nucleotides matching TRBD2. The CDR3 is 21 residues long. Germline values: CDR1 DFQATT, CDR2 SNEGSKA (reference sequence). With V trimmed by 4 bases and J by 1 base, 17 bases remained unmatched. The CDR3 nucleotides are TGCAGTGCTAAAGATCAGGGTGGGACTAGCGGGAGGGGGGTCCGCACAGATACGCAGTATTTT. Translated, it gives CSAKDQGGTSGRGVRTDTQYF.

As to this clonotype: No conserved phenylalanine or tryptophan is present at the end of the CDR3, so a read error is the likely explanation. This chain connects TRBV28 to TRBJ2-1, with no clear D. CDR1 and CDR2 (germline): MDHEN, SYDVKM. The CDR3 contains 13 residues. The CDR3 is CANSLFSYNEQFI. The DNA for the CDR3 is TGTGCCAACAGTTTATTTAGTTACAATGAGCAGTTCATC.

This clonotype occurred a few times. This chain uses TRBV12-3 or TRBV12-4 with TRBJ1-2; TRBD1 might be the D (5 bases). V lost 2 bases and J lost 5, with 12 bases in between. The CDR3 consists of 14 residues. Here the CDR3 DNA reads TGTGCCAGCAGTTTAAAAATAGGGGCTTATGGCTACACCTTC. This encodes CASSLKIGAYGYTF.

This clonotype was counted a single time. A much larger clone lies a single base off, so this may be a read error. This sequence joins TRBV10-2 and TRBJ1-6, with D possibly matching TRBD1 (6 bases). Trimming took off 7 bases at V and 10 bases at J, with 17 bases between the two ends. The CDR3 covers 14 residues. Germline lookup yields CDR1 WSHSY and CDR2 SAAADI. The CDR3 reads CASNREGDSSPLHF. CDR3 sequence (DNA): TGCGCCAGCAACCGGGAGGGGGACTCATCACCCCTCCACTTT.

About this clonotype itself: The germline gene is not matched at one end of the junction; a read error may be the cause. J is TRBJ2-1 and V is TRBV4-2; 11 bases align to TRBD2. The CDR3 is made up of 16 amino acids. CDR1 LGHNA and CDR2 YNFKEQ come from the germline V gene. The CDR3 DNA follows: TGTTCCAGCAGCCAAGATGGGACTAGCGGAAGGAATGAGCAGTTCTTC. This codes for CSSSQDGTSGRNEQFF.

This clonotype was detected once. This may stem from a read error, because a much larger clone lies one nucleotide away. This chain joins TRBV11-2 and TRBJ2-6, with TRBD1 as a possible D gene (5 bases). This CDR3 is built from 17 residues. Germline assignment: CDR1 SGHAT and CDR2 FQNNGV. CDR3 in DNA: TGTGCCAGCAGCTTAGACTGGCGGCGCTCTGGGGCCAACCTCCTGACTTTC. Protein sequence: CASSLDWRRSGANLLTF.

A few counts support this clonotype. The chain links TRBV20-1 to TRBJ2-7; 10 positions agree with TRBD2. This CDR3 has 13 amino acids. Losses at the gene ends were 3 bases for V and 4 bases for J; bases not matched to a gene: 3. Germline lookup yields CDR1 DFQATT and CDR2 SNEGSKA (reference sequence). CDR3 amino acids: CSASISGRYEQYF. The CDR3 bases are TGCAGTGCTAGTATTAGCGGGAGGTACGAGCAGTACTTC.

This clonotype was picked up many times. The chain has TRBV30 and TRBJ2-5; the D is unclear. CDR1 is GTSNPN and CDR2 is SVGIG in the germline V gene (reference sequence). V lost 4 bases and J 1 base, leaving 7 bases between the germline ends. CDR3 length: 12 amino acids. This CDR3 reads CAWIGFQETQYF. The CDR3 DNA follows: TGTGCCTGGATAGGCTTCCAAGAGACCCAGTACTTC.

For this clonotype: A read error may be the cause here, since a much bigger clone is one base away. The CDR3 carries no conserved terminal phenylalanine or tryptophan, so it likely arises from a read error. The rearrangement links TRBV14 to TRBJ2-1; 9 bases align to TRBD1. The germline V gene has CDR1 SGHDN and CDR2 FVKESK. This CDR3 has 16 amino acids. V shed 4 bases, J shed 4 bases, and the junction held 8 bases outside the gene matches. DNA of the CDR3: TGTGCCAGCAGCCTGGACAGGGGCCAGATTTACAATGAGCAGTTCGTC. Translation: CASSLDRGQIYNEQFV.

Comments on this clonotype: The germline gene is not matched at one end of the junction; a read error may be the cause. This rearrangement joins TRBV11-1 to TRBJ1-1, with 9 nucleotides matching TRBD1. The CDR3 contains 13 residues. Germline assignment: CDR1 SGHAT and CDR2 FQDESV (reference sequence). CDR3 protein: CVSGPGTGNEAFF. CDR3 coding DNA: TGTGTCAGCGGCCCCGGGACAGGGAATGAAGCTTTCTTT.

The rearrangement links TRBV11-2 to TRBJ2-7; D is possibly TRBD1 or TRBD2 (5 bases each). V was cut by 5 bases and J by 9 bases, with 26 bases left in between. Germline CDR1 is SGHAT and CDR2 is FQNNGV. This CDR3 is built from 16 residues. CDR3 DNA sequence: TGTGCCAGCAGCCTAGCCCTTCCGGGACCGGCTTTAGTGCAGTACTTC. It yields the protein CASSLALPGPALVQYF. Full variable domain (outside the CDR3, taken from reference TRBV11-2 and TRBJ2-7): EAGVAQSPRYKIIEKRQSVAFWCNPISGHATLYWYQQILGQGPKLLIQFQNNGVVDDSQLPKDRFSAERLKGVDSTLKIQPAKLEDSAVYLCASSLALPGPALVQYFGPGTRLTVT.

For this clonotype: A much larger clonotype is one base distant, so this may be a read error. J is TRBJ2-7 and V is TRBV6-1; TRBD1 agrees at 7 bases. The CDR3 consists of 14 residues. The ends lost 11 bases at V and 3 bases at J; junction bases unmatched: 13. Per the germline V gene, CDR1 is MNHNS and CDR2 is SASEGT. CDR3 DNA: TGTGCCTGCCAAAGGGTGCAGGGGGACTACGAGCAGTACTTC. Translation: CACQRVQGDYEQYF.

This chain's CDR3 is CASSLDLGGRAADTQYF. CDR3 in DNA: TGTGCCAGCAGCCTAGATTTAGGCGGGAGGGCCGCAGATACGCAGTATTTT. The J gene is TRBJ2-3, the V gene TRBV4-2, with 9 bases fitting TRBD2. Germline V lookup: CDR1 LGHNA, CDR2 YNFKEQ. This CDR3 is 17 amino acids long. J gave up 4 bases and V 4 bases, and 12 bases lay outside the gene matches.

In its sample, this clonotype was seen once. At one boundary the junction diverges from the germline segment, which might be a read error. The gene calls are TRBV29-1 and TRBJ2-5, with D tentatively TRBD1 or TRBD2 (6 bases each). From germline, CDR1 is SQVTM and CDR2 ANQGSEA. This CDR3 contains 13 residues. CDR3 in amino acids: CSVEGGGGETQYF. The CDR3 nucleotides are TGCAGTGTTGAGGGGGGTGGGGGCGAGACCCAGTACTTC.

Details on this clonotype: This likely comes from a read error, as the CDR3 has no conserved phenylalanine or tryptophan at its end. The rearrangement joins TRBV12-3 or TRBV12-4 to TRBJ2-5; 11 bases map to TRBD2. The CDR3 has 16 residues. The CDR3 loop reads CASSLLAGGPGETQYL. Here the CDR3 DNA reads TGTGCCAGCAGTCTCTTAGCGGGAGGGCCAGGAGAGACTCAGTACCTC.

This clonotype was recorded only once. At one end, the junction sequence differs from germline, possibly due to a read error. The V gene is TRBV29-1, the J gene TRBJ1-2; possible D gene TRBD1, 5 bases. The CDR3 loop spans 13 amino acids. Germline CDR1 and CDR2: SQVTM and ANQGSEA. In DNA form, the CDR3 reads TGCAGCGTTAGCCAACCCGGGGACTATGGCTACACTTTC. Its translation is CSVSQPGDYGYTF.

As concerns this clonotype: With a much larger clone just one base away, this may be a read error. The chain combines TRBV4-1 with TRBJ2-1; 8 bases are shared with TRBD1. The J segment lost 5 bases and the V segment lost 5 bases, leaving 8 bases of the junction unmatched. This CDR3 is built from 15 residues. CDR1 is MGHRA and CDR2 is YSYEKL in the germline V gene. As DNA, the CDR3 is TGCGCCAGCAGCACCTGGACAGGGAAGGACAATGAGCAGTTCTTC. It translates to CASSTWTGKDNEQFF.

This clonotype has at least ten counts. Written as DNA, the CDR3 is TGTGCCACCAGTGACTCGACAGGGATCTCCTACAATGAGCAGTTCTTC. This translates into CATSDSTGISYNEQFF. The chain has TRBV24-1 and TRBJ2-1; TRBD1 agrees at 7 bases. The CDR3 runs 16 residues. Germline V lookup: CDR1 KGHDR, CDR2 SFDVKD. With V trimmed by 4 bases and J by 0 bases, 5 bases remained unmatched.

Remarks on this clonotype: Germline and junction disagree at one end, which may indicate a read error. The J gene is TRBJ1-1, the V gene TRBV12-5, with 9 bases identical to TRBD1. The CDR3 runs 12 residues. Germline V CDR1 and CDR2: LGHNT, FRNRAP. CDR3 coding DNA: TGCACTAGTGGTTTGGGACAGGGTGAAGCTTTCTTT. Amino acids: CTSGLGQGEAFF.

This clonotype has more than one count but fewer than ten. The chain uses TRBV13 and TRBJ1-6; 7 bases match TRBD1. The CDR3 runs to 17 residues. V was pared by 5 bases and J by 0 bases, with 7 bases of the junction left unmatched. The germline CDR1 and CDR2 sequences are PRHDT and FYEKMQ (reference sequence). The CDR3 DNA is TGTGCCAGCAGCGATACAGGGGAGAGCTCCTATAATTCACCCCTCCACTTT. This translates into CASSDTGESSYNSPLHF.

V usage is TRBV25-1 and J usage is TRBJ2-5, with D maybe TRBD1 (6 bases). The CDR3 is 14 amino acids. Germline V gives CDR1 MGHDK, CDR2 SYGVNS. Between the trimmed V and J ends, which lost 3 bases and 11 bases, there was a span of 19 bases. CDR3 protein: CASSDASKGESQYF. The CDR3 DNA sequence: TGTGCCAGCAGTGATGCATCTAAGGGGGAGAGTCAGTACTTC.

This clonotype was seen just once. The junction departs from germline at one end; a sequencing error may be responsible. The chain carries TRBV20-1 and TRBJ2-1, with D maybe TRBD2 (5 bases). This CDR3 has 16 amino acids. Germline V gives CDR1 DFQATT, CDR2 SNEGSKA (reference sequence). This CDR3 is CSTRGLDMISYNEQFF. CDR3 DNA: TGCAGTACTAGAGGTCTAGATATGATCTCCTACAATGAGCAGTTCTTC.

About this clonotype: A junction end diverges from the germline sequence, so it may reflect a read error. The genes are TRBV28 and TRBJ1-6; 7 nucleotides agree with TRBD1. The germline gives CDR1 MDHEN, CDR2 SYDVKM. CDR3 size: 15 residues. CDR3 amino acids: CASSLSDRPNSLLHF. In DNA, the CDR3 is TGTGCCAGCAGTTTGTCGGACAGGCCTAATTCACTCCTCCACTTT.

This clonotype was detected a few times. The genes are TRBV4-1 and TRBJ1-5; 11 bases map to TRBD1. The J segment lost 8 bases and the V segment lost 2 bases, leaving 5 bases of the junction unmatched. The length of the CDR3 is 15 residues. Germline loops: CDR1 MGHRA, CDR2 YSYEKL. The CDR3 sequence is CASSQRTGGFKPQHF. DNA of the CDR3: TGCGCCAGCAGCCAACGGACAGGGGGCTTTAAGCCCCAGCATTTT.